The 5 T cell receptor beta chains below were found in one sample sequenced in a study of blood T cell repertoires in COVID-19. TCRdb's table, derived via immunoSEQ multiplex PCR, lists solely in-frame clones and lacks some. The sample consists of approximately 390,000 clones, around 89% of them appearing once. Material for sequencing was peripheral blood. These receptors were obtained from a man between 18 and 35 years old with active or convalescent COVID-19.

The chain uses TRBV28 and TRBJ1-2; tentatively, D is TRBD1 (5 bases). This CDR3 has 13 amino acids. Germline V gene data show CDR1 as MDHEN and CDR2 as SYDVKM. V lost 6 bases, J lost 2 bases, and 10 bases lay in between. CDR3 region: CASRKGLNYGYTF. Written as DNA, the CDR3 is TGTGCCAGCAGGAAGGGACTAAACTATGGCTACACCTTC.

J is TRBJ2-5 and V is TRBV6-1, with 8 positions matching TRBD2. Germline CDR1 MNHNS, CDR2 SASEGT. Trimming took 3 bases from V and 6 from J; bases not matched to a gene: 9. This CDR3 has 15 amino acids. The CDR3 DNA reads as TGTGCCAGCAGTGACGGTAGCGGGGTTTTTAAGACCCAGTACTTC. Protein product: CASSDGSGVFKTQYF.

The chain couples TRBV7-6 to TRBJ2-1, with 9 bases fitting TRBD2. The J segment lost 3 bases and the V segment lost 3 bases, leaving 6 bases of the junction unmatched. Germline V gives CDR1 SGHVS, CDR2 FNYEAQ. The CDR3 extends over 16 amino acids. This CDR3 is CASSLSRAGGYNEQFF. DNA for the CDR3: TGTGCCAGCAGCTTGTCTCGAGCGGGAGGCTACAATGAGCAGTTCTTC.

V is TRBV4-1 and J is TRBJ2-5; TRBD2 matches at 10 bases. The trim removed 0 bases at V and 2 bases at J, leaving 12 bases unmatched. Germline loops: CDR1 MGHRA, CDR2 YSYEKL. The CDR3 totals 19 residues. The CDR3 loop is CASSQDEFGSGGGQETQYF. The CDR3 DNA follows: TGCGCCAGCAGCCAAGATGAGTTTGGAAGCGGGGGGGGACAAGAGACCCAGTACTTC.

In this sample, this clone turned up once. This chain uses TRBV4-3 with TRBJ2-7; 7 nucleotides align to TRBD2. With V trimmed by 1 base and J by 3 bases, 6 bases remained unmatched. This CDR3 is 15 amino acids long. Germline CDR1 reads LGHNA; CDR2 reads YSLEER. CDR3 in DNA: TGCGCCAGCAGCCAAGTAGCGGGCAACCTCTACGAGCAGTACTTC. Protein: CASSQVAGNLYEQYF.